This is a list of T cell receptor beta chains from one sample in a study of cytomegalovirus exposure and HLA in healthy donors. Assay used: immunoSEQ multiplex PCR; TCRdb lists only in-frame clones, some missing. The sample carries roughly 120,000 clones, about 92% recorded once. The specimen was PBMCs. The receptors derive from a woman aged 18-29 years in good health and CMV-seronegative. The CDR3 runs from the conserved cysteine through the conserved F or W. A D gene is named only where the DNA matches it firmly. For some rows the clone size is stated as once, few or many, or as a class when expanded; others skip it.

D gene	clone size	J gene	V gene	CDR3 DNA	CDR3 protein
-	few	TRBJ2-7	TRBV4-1	TGCGCCAGCAGCCAAGATCGACAGGCCTACGAGCAGTACTTC	CASSQDRQAYEQYF
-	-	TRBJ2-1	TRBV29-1	TGCAGCGTTGAAGATGGGACTGCCGGAAGCTCCTACAATGAGCAGTTCTTC	CSVEDGTAGSSYNEQFF
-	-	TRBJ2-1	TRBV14	TGTGCCAGCAGCCAAGTTCTAGCTTACAATGAGCAGTTCTTC	CASSQVLAYNEQFF
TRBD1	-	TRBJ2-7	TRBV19	TGTGCCAGTAGTATGGTTACAGGGGGCCAAGGCGAGCAGTACTTC	CASSMVTGGQGEQYF
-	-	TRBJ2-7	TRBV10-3	TGTGCCATCAGCGTCGACAGGATCTCCTACGAGCAGTACTTC	CAISVDRISYEQYF
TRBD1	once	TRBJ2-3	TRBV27	TGTGCCAGCAGTTCGACAGGGGGCTTTACAGATACGCAGTATTTT	CASSSTGGFTDTQYF
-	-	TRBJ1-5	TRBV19	TGTGCCAGTAGTCACCCTGGCGGGACCGCTCAGCCCCAGCATTTT	CASSHPGGTAQPQHF
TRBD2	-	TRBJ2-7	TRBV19	TGTGCCAGTAGCAGGACTAGCGGGGTCTACGAGCAGTACTTC	CASSRTSGVYEQYF
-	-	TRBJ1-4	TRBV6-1	TGTGCCAGCAGCCCCCGGGGGAGTGAAAAACTGTTTTTT	CASSPRGSEKLFF
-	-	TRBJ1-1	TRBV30	TGTGCCTGGAGTGTACGTGGGGGCCGGGGCACTGAAGCTTTCTTT	CAWSVRGGRGTEAFF
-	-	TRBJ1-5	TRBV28	TGTGCCAGCAGTTCTTATCAGCCCCAGCATTTT	CASSSYQPQHF
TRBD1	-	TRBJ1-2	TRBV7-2	TGTGCCAGCAGCTTCACCCGGACAGGAACAACTGGCTACACCTTC	CASSFTRTGTTGYTF
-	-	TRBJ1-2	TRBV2	TGTGCCAGCAGTGAGTTGGAGACAGGCTTCTATGGCTACACCTTC	CASSELETGFYGYTF
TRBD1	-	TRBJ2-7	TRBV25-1	TGTGCCAGCAGTGATGGGACAGGGGACGAGCAGTACTTC	CASSDGTGDEQYF
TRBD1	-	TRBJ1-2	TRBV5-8	TGTGCCAGCAGCTTGGGACAGGGTAACTATGGCTACACCTTC	CASSLGQGNYGYTF
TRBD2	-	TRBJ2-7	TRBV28	TGTGCCAGCAGTTGGCGCGGGGGGGGCCTCGAGCAGTACTTC	CASSWRGGGLEQYF
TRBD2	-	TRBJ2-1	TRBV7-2	TGTGCCAGCAGCTTTTTAGCGGGAGCTAGTGAGCAGTTCTTC	CASSFLAGASEQFF
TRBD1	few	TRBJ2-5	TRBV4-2	TGTGCCAGCAGCCAAAGCAGGGGGTCCCAAGAGACCCAGTACTTC	CASSQSRGSQETQYF
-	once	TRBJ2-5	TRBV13	TGTGCCAGCAGCTTAGAGGGGGAGACCCAGTACTTC	CASSLEGETQYF
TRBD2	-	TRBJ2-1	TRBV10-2	TGCGCCAGCACAATAGCGGGAGGCTTGCATGTCAATGAGCAGTTCTTC	CASTIAGGLHVNEQFF
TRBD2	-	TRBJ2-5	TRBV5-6	TGTGCCAGCAGCAATCGCAAGCTAGCGGGAGCAGAGACCCAGTACTTC	CASSNRKLAGAETQYF
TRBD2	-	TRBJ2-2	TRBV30	TGTGCCTGGACGGGAGGGGACCGGAACACCGGGGAGCTGTTTTTT	CAWTGGDRNTGELFF
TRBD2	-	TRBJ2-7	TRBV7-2	TGTGCCAGCAGCTTAGGAGGGAGGGAATACGAGCAGTACTTC	CASSLGGREYEQYF
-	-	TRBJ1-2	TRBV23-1	TGCGCCAGCAGTCTGCTACAGGATTCGTATGGCTACACCTTC	CASSLLQDSYGYTF
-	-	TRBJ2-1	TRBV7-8	TGTGCCAGCAGCTTTGGGAGTAGGGCGGGGACGCTTAGGGAGCAGTTCTTC	CASSFGSRAGTLREQFF
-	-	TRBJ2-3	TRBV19	TGTGCCAGTAGTATGGGGGCGACGCAGTATTTT	CASSMGATQYF
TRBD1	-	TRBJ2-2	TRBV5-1	TGCGCCAGCAGCTCGAACGCTGACAGGGCCAACACCGGGGAGCTGTTTTTT	CASSSNADRANTGELFF
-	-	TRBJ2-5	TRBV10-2	TGCGCCAGCATACCCTTAAACGGGGTACAAGAGACCCAGTACTTC	CASIPLNGVQETQYF
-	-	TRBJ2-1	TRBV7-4	TGTGCCAGCAGCTTAGCGCAGAAGTTCTTC	CASSLAQKFF
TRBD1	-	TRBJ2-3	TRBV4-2	TGTGCCAGCAGCCCCGTAAGAAGGCAGGGGGCAGGGGATACGCAGTATTTT	CASSPVRRQGAGDTQYF
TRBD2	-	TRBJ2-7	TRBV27	TGTGCCAGCAGTTTGGCGACTAGCGGTGCTTACGAGCAGTACTTC	CASSLATSGAYEQYF
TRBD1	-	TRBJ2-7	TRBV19	TGTGCCAGTAGTATTAGCTGGCAGGGGACAGGCGGGGAGCAGTACTTC	CASSISWQGTGGEQYF
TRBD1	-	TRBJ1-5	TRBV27	TGTGCCAGCAGGTCAGGGGGCGAAAATCAGCCCCAGCATTTT	CASRSGGENQPQHF
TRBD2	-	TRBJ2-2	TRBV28	TGTGCCAGCAGTTTAGGGACTAGCGGGGAGATTGGGGAGCTGTTTTTT	CASSLGTSGEIGELFF
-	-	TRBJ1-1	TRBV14	TGTGCCAGCAGCTTCCAGGGAGGCACTGAAGCTTTCTTT	CASSFQGGTEAFF
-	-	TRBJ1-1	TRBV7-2	TGTGCCAGCAGCCCAGGGCCAGGGAACACTGAAGCTTTCTTT	CASSPGPGNTEAFF
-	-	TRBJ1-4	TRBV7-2	TGTGCCACCGCGGAGTCCGCAACTAATGAAAAACTGTTTTTT	CATAESATNEKLFF
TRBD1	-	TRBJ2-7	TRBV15	TGTGCCACCAGCAGAGATTCGGGGCAGGACAGGGCCCACGAGCAGTACTTC	CATSRDSGQDRAHEQYF
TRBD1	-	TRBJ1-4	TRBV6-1	TGTGCCAGCAGGGGCCCGGGACAGGATTATGAAAAACTGTTTTTT	CASRGPGQDYEKLFF
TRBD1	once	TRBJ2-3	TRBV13	TGTGCCAGCAGCTTAAAGACAGGGTATTCGGCAGATACGCAGTATTTT	CASSLKTGYSADTQYF
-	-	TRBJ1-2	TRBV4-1	TGCGCCAGCAGCCTTATATCAGGGAATGGCTACACCTTC	CASSLISGNGYTF
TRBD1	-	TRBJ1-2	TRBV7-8	TGTGCCAGCAGCTTAGAGGGACAGGGGAAAGGGCCAGATGGCTACACCTTC	CASSLEGQGKGPDGYTF
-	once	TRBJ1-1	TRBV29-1	TGCAGCGTTGAAGATCTGACTGGGAGCGCTGAAGCTTTCTTT	CSVEDLTGSAEAFF
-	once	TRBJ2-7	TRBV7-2	TGTGCCAGCAGCTTAGCTGCGGGGAGGACCTACGAGCAGTACTTC	CASSLAAGRTYEQYF
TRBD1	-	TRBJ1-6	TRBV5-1	TGCGCCAGCAGCTTGGCCGGGACAGAGAATTCACCCCTCCACTTT	CASSLAGTENSPLHF
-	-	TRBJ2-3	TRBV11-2	TGTGCCAGCAGCTACACCGGGACAACTGATACGCAGTATTTT	CASSYTGTTDTQYF
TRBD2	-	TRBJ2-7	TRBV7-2	TGTGCCAGCAGCTTGAGGACTAGCGGGGAAGTGCAGTACTTC	CASSLRTSGEVQYF
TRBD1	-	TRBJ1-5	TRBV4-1	TGCGCCAGCAGCCAAGGATCCGACAGGGGTAAGCAGCCCCAGCATTTT	CASSQGSDRGKQPQHF
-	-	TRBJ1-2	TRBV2	TGTGCCAGCAGTGAACAGGGCGCGGATTATGGCTACACCTTC	CASSEQGADYGYTF
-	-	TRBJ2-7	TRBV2	TGTGCCAGCGGCGACCGGGACATCTCCTACGAGCAGTACTTC	CASGDRDISYEQYF
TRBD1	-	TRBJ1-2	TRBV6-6	TGTGCCACCTTGACAGGGGGCGCCGACTATGGCTACACCTTC	CATLTGGADYGYTF
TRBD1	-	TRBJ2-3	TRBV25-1	TGTGCCAGCAGTACCGATATCGCCGGGACAGGGGGAGATACGCAGTATTTT	CASSTDIAGTGGDTQYF
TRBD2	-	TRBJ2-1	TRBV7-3	TGTGCCAGCAGCCAAGTAGCGGGAGCCGGTGTTAGGGAGCAGTTCTTC	CASSQVAGAGVREQFF
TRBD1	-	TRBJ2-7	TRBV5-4	TGTGCCAGCAGCTTGGGGGGACAGGGGACAACCTACGAGCAGTACTTC	CASSLGGQGTTYEQYF